A selection of T cell receptor beta chains follows, all from one sample in a study of T cell repertoires in cytomegalovirus infection. TCRdb re-analysed the reads in MiXCR, keeping a single row per CDR3 protein. The sample has around 800,000 distinct CDR3 sequences, around a third seen once; the top ten hold around an eighth. These receptors' antigens are unknown. Sequenced here: cultured CD8+ T cells from PBMCs, sampled from culture after CMV antigen stimulation. These receptors were taken from a human donor in good health (CMV status not recorded). Some clones in this sample may be carry-over from other donors' samples. The CDR3 runs from the conserved cysteine through the conserved F or W.

J: TRBJ2-2
V: TRBV28
CDR3: CASSHIAGELFF

J: TRBJ2-3
V: TRBV5-6
CDR3: CASSLEGTISLRTDTQYF

J: TRBJ1-6
V: TRBV27
CDR3: CASSLSWGGSYNSPLHF

J: TRBJ1-2
V: TRBV6-1
CDR3: CASSAAWADGYTF

J: TRBJ1-1
V: TRBV9
CDR3: CASSSWAGDSEAFF

J: TRBJ2-6
V: TRBV24-1
CDR3: CATSEATGSGANVLTF

J: TRBJ2-7
V: TRBV4-1
CDR3: CASSPIATDASYEQYF

J: TRBJ1-2
V: TRBV7-6
CDR3: CASTEVAGRDYGYTF

J: TRBJ1-6
V: TRBV2
CDR3: CASTPRGRLDSPLHF

J: TRBJ1-2
V: TRBV27
CDR3: CASSFSTGLGGYTF

J: TRBJ2-7
V: TRBV5-4
CDR3: CASSLAQGAYEQYF

J: TRBJ1-4
V: TRBV11-2
CDR3: CASRLTGVSEKLFF

J: TRBJ2-7
V: TRBV7-8
CDR3: CASGTKSIDSYSSYEQYF

J: TRBJ1-1
V: TRBV12-3/TRBV12-4
CDR3: CASSADRGHTEAFF

J: TRBJ2-1
V: TRBV7-9
CDR3: CASSLEGHFGQFF

J: TRBJ1-1
V: TRBV27
CDR3: CASSLSPQGAGAFF

J: TRBJ1-1
V: TRBV7-8
CDR3: CASSWTVATNTEAFF

J: TRBJ1-6
V: TRBV27
CDR3: CASSLYEGGPPNSPLHF

J: TRBJ2-1
V: TRBV7-6
CDR3: CASSQTVLGTNEQFF

J: TRBJ1-1
V: TRBV6-1
CDR3: CASSEGSRNTEAFF

J: TRBJ1-2
V: TRBV2
CDR3: CASSEGSSSGYTF

J: TRBJ2-2
V: TRBV27
CDR3: CASSFKVTGILFF

J: TRBJ2-7
V: TRBV10-2
CDR3: CASSERTSGGFSYEQYF

J: TRBJ2-5
V: TRBV12-3/TRBV12-4
CDR3: CASSPTSRGGETQYF

J: TRBJ1-5
V: TRBV28
CDR3: CASSPTRTGRNQPQHF

J: TRBJ2-2
V: TRBV5-4
CDR3: CASSAGGGGNTGELFF

J: TRBJ2-6
V: TRBV6-5
CDR3: CAAGWGRDGANVLTF

J: TRBJ1-2
V: TRBV10-3
CDR3: CAISESDREGRGYTF

J: TRBJ1-4
V: TRBV14
CDR3: CASSPRRGPGHSRDEKLFF